This T cell receptor (beta chain) was identified during a study of cytomegalovirus exposure and HLA in healthy donors (dated by TCRdb to 2015 to 2018). Broadly, across the study: An earlier analysis of some 600 of the donors reported approximately 260 Gb of sequence data and roughly 120 million unique TCR beta sequences obtained from around 170 million T cells. In the later analysis, no new phenotypic data were used to find candidate immune exposures; instead, reliance was placed on TCR beta sequences and their occurrence across donors. Among 300 to 450 genotyped donors of the cohort, an average of about 240,000 unique TCR beta nucleotide sequences were sequenced per donor, 15% to 20% of them non-productive. Every repertoire in the discovery cohort had been generated on one and the same sequencing platform. A later genetic analysis used genome-wide SNP genotypes for about three fifths of the roughly 700 donors, treating that subset as a discovery cohort. HLA typing covered class I and class II loci at four-digit resolution. To predict cytomegalovirus infection status, the study brought together high-throughput TCR immunosequencing, statistical association of individual TCRs with disease status, and machine learning. To study patterns of TCR occurrence, a later analysis re-analyzed previously published TCR beta repertoires from under 750 donors and added high-resolution HLA genotyping. To decide whether each TCR beta V gene segment behaved as functional or pseudogenic, an earlier analysis of some 580 of the donors relied on high-throughput TCR beta sequencing. The study was designed to test whether signatures of past pathogen exposure could be identified by cataloging public T cell receptors. The number of typed donors differed by locus: about 629-630 for A, B, C, DRB1 and DQB1; approximately 540 for DQA1; some 590 for DPA1; and about 450 for DPB1. The T cell repertoires of 700 or so subjects were profiled by immunosequencing and related to cytomegalovirus serostatus. Donor age, sex, ethnicity and CMV serostatus were collected together with the repertoire data. In addition to the first cohort of 666 subjects, a separate validation cohort of 130 or so different subjects was used. Roughly 5 DR-DQ haplotypes were handled as single units for association and clustering because linkage in the cohort was strong. About 300 gigabases of sequencing data and approximately 80 million unique TCR sequences were included in an early release covering several hundred HLA-typed donors. The genetic ancestry cluster associated with self-reported Caucasian donors included around 76% of the 300 to 450 genotyped donors.

V ends up 0 bases short and J 5 bases short, with an unmatched junction base count of 17. From a lookup of the germline V gene, CDR1 and CDR2 are SGDLS and YYNGEE. Inclusive of the bounding cysteine and phenylalanine, the CDR3 is 20 residues long. CDR3 DNA only is kept here, 60 bases in frame from base 1. The cohort was made up of about 610 healthy bone marrow donors. Cohort members were all nominally healthy when sampled, although unrecorded immune exposures were likely present. The donor tested CMV seronegative and was one of the 352 seronegative cohort members. Every donor gave a peripheral blood sample, and the peripheral blood mononuclear cells from that sample were used for TCR beta sequencing. The Qiagen DNeasy Blood Extraction Kit was used to extract genomic DNA from the blood cell samples. What the work shows at the level of the full study, not this receptor alone: The cohort was sequenced for TCR beta chains only, and without alpha or paired-chain data the features that could be detected were limited. V-gene and J-gene trimming of TCR beta chains was associated with a missense DCLRE1C variant in a later genetic analysis, and the association was replicated in an independent cohort. Linkage disequilibrium might explain the correlated functional status among segregating V segments, but an unknown experimental factor could not be excluded. The sequencing pipeline was judged likely to have produced a cluster of highly shared sequence variants as a technical artifact. The authors suggested that the approach could potentially be generalized to other disease states and immunological phenotypes. A later analysis found that TCR association rates varied across HLA loci, with DRB1 alleles showing the most associated TCRs and HLA-C alleles the fewest. A total of 150 or so TCR beta chains were listed by the study as associated with cytomegalovirus. Because the 87-base-pair reads could not distinguish some IMGT-functional V segments, including TRBV6-2 and TRBV6-3, those segments were excluded. Across donors, most TCR sequences were observed very rarely, whereas some public TCRs were present in many individuals. A later analysis found that HLA-associated TCR beta chains were more clonally expanded and had lower generation probabilities than equally common non-associated chains. Because counts were too low, 15 to 20 rarely observed V segments, including chromosome 9 orphons, were excluded from the earlier analysis of 587 of the donors. In both the original and validation cohorts, the classifier was reported to diagnose cytomegalovirus status with high specificity and sensitivity. For the cohort, immune exposure information was limited to CMV serostatus. Because HLA typing was unavailable for some donors at each locus, only the typed subset was used in association tests. According to a later genetic analysis, donors in an Asian-associated ancestry cluster had fewer N-insertions in productive TCRs than the approximately 610-donor mean. A further reported finding was that TCR beta sequences accurately predicted the HLA-A and HLA-B alleles for most subjects in the first cohort. According to a later analysis, most CMV-associated TCR beta chains appeared to be HLA-restricted, and the HLA associations seemed to be driven largely by CMV exposure. Several of the top co-occurrence clusters appeared to be linked to parvovirus B19, influenza, CMV and Epstein-Barr virus, according to a later analysis. At a false discovery rate of 0.05, a later analysis linked under 20,000 TCR beta sequences to specific HLA alleles. Roughly uniform sequencing depth across donors was assumed in presence/absence analyses, although this assumption may not hold. Strong co-occurrence of HLA alleles, especially DR and DQ, made assigning TCR associations to individual alleles difficult. In vitro tests confirmed that a few of the cytomegalovirus-associated TCR beta chains recognize cytomegalovirus antigens. Broadly in line with IMGT annotations, most TCR beta V segments showed up in productive rearrangements about 87% or about 30% of the time in an earlier analysis of roughly 590 of the donors.

The protocol used for the library was the immunoSEQ multiplex PCR assay. A mixture of 60 forward primers for TCR Vbeta segments and 13 reverse primers for TCR Jbeta segments was used in the multiplex PCR. A multiplex PCR assay on genomic DNA amplified the CDR3 region of rearranged TCR beta genes. The Illumina HiSeq System was used to sequence the amplified TCR beta libraries as 87-base-pair reads. The study's processing was this. In a later analysis, tens of millions of unique TCR beta chains were counted across the 690 or so repertoires, and around 10 million of these chains were shared by at least two donors. To remove PCR and sequencing errors, raw reads were error-corrected and collapsed into unique sequences using a nearest-neighbor algorithm that merged closely related sequences. V, D and J gene segments were assigned by aligning CDR3 sequences to IMGT reference sequences. Each retained sequence needed at least a six-nucleotide match to both a V gene segment and a J gene segment. Rearrangements were classified as productive when the CDR3 lacked stop codons and remained in frame with V and J, and all other rearrangements were classified as non-productive. Following IMGT convention, CDR3 was defined as the stretch from the second conserved V-encoded cysteine to the conserved J-encoded phenylalanine. In an earlier analysis of more than 550 of the donors, sequences lacking an unambiguous match to a single V gene segment were excluded. In an earlier analysis of almost 600 of the donors, a V segment was called functional when productive rearrangements were above 56.7%, and segregating when the standard deviation between donors exceeded 5%. A statistical classification framework was developed to diagnose cytomegalovirus status using the catalog of TCR beta chain sequences. V and J gene assignment, in a later analysis, came from comparing TCR nucleotide sequences with IMGT/GENE-DB human TR gene sequences. A later analysis assigned CDR3 sequences and most-parsimonious VDJ recombination scenarios with the TCRdist pipeline. In a later analysis, every TCR beta chain was defined by the combination of its CDR3 amino acid sequence and its V-gene family, and reads without a unique V-gene family were dropped. A later analysis removed 550 to 700 highly shared, low-generation-probability nucleotide sequences to deal with suspected cross-contamination and a sequencing artifact. For each public chain, a later analysis derived a clonal expansion index from normalized ranks of inferred template counts within each repertoire. In a later analysis, generation probabilities were computed with a VDJ recombination model fitted to out-of-frame rearrangements, and the resulting probabilities were checked against IGoR. In a later analysis, TCR-TCR, TCR-HLA and TCR-CMV co-occurrence was scored with hypergeometric tests, and a repertoire-size bias correction was applied to TCR pairs. To estimate false discovery rates, a later analysis permuted the HLA or CMV assignments 20 times. In a later analysis, co-occurring TCRs were grouped with DBSCAN, and TCRdist sequence similarity was added when clustering was performed within HLA-allele-positive subsets. Repertoires with fewer than 30,000 or more than 120,000 public chains, plus five repertoires with anomalous nucleotide sharing, were excluded from co-occurrence clustering. TCRdb provides this immuneACCESS table in a form limited to in-frame rearrangements. Some clones are lacking; in checked studies, under half of them reflect an unresolved V gene, and why the rest are absent is not known. D and trimming were read from the DNA, whereas the V and J calls and clone size are those reported in that table. The table for this sample lists fewer than 150,000 clones. Under 3.5% of the sample is in the top ten clones.

With respect to this clone: This clone's antigen is unknown.

Sequenced sample: PBMCs. The chain joins TRBV9 to TRBJ2-5, with 12 middle bases fitting TRBD2. The TCR sequence derives from a man aged 40-49 years in good health and CMV-seronegative. The CDR3 loop reads CASSVAPRLAGAPGSETQYF. The sequenced DNA is TGTGCCAGCAGCGTAGCCCCGCGACTAGCGGGGGCCCCGGGTAGTGAGACCCAGTACTTC.